These 2 T cell receptor beta chains originate from one sample sequenced in a study of CD8+CD57+ T cells in acquired aplastic anemia. Investigators profiled TCR beta VDJ and CDR3 from genomic DNA template. TCRdb re-called the reads through MiXCR, storing one row per CDR3 protein. This sample carries more than 150,000 distinct CDR3 sequences, around half of them seen once, and the ten largest clones take roughly 2%. Previously, flow cytometry had revealed CD8+CD57+ cell expansion in the patients chosen for sequencing. Material: sorted CD4+, CD8+, or CD8+CD57+ T cells (not recorded which) from PBMCs. These receptors originate from a human donor with aplastic anemia.

Concerning this clonotype: Sequence at one end of the junction differs from germline and may be a read error. The genes are TRBV10-1 and TRBJ2-6; no definite D call. In germline, CDR1 is WNHNN, CDR2 SYGVQD (reference sequence). CDR3 length: 13 residues. The CDR3 protein is CAISNTGANVLTF. CDR3 coding DNA: TGCGCCATCAGTAATACTGGGGCCAACGTCCTGACTTTC.

The chain combines TRBV18 with TRBJ2-2; the D gene is possibly TRBD2 (5 bases). The length of the CDR3 is 14 residues. CDR1 and CDR2 from the germline V gene are KGHSH and LQKENI. V was clipped by 8 bases and J by 3 bases, with 13 bases between them. This CDR3 is CASLLLGDTGELFF. The CDR3 coding sequence is TGTGCCAGCCTCCTTCTCGGGGACACCGGGGAGCTGTTTTTT.